This TCR beta chain stems from a study of graft-versus-host responses after intestinal transplantation (dated by TCRdb to the early 2020s). In the study overall: The transplants that recipients got were multivisceral, liver-intestinal, or isolated intestinal. All recipients received anti-thymocyte globulin induction followed by maintenance tacrolimus and steroids for about three years. Bulk TCR-beta CDR3 sequencing was used to track graft-versus-host and host-versus-graft alloreactive T cell clones in the graft, circulation and bone marrow after intestinal transplantation. Alloreactive clones were identified by sequencing pre-transplant mixed lymphocyte reaction products and comparing these products with unstimulated pre-transplant donor and recipient T cells. The cohort enrolled fewer than 25 intestinal transplant recipients including one retransplant, and a few patients lacking pretransplant specimens were excluded. Donor T cell macrochimerism was defined as a peak of at least 4% donor T cells among recipient peripheral blood mononuclear cells. Rather than being sequenced by the commercial service, samples from a few later patients were sequenced in-house on an Illumina MiSeq and processed with MiXCR.

The library was generated by the immunoSEQ multiplex PCR assay. For most patients, genomic DNA was isolated using the Qiagen DNeasy Blood and Tissue Kit and was shipped frozen to Adaptive Biotechnologies for TCR sequencing. Adaptive Biotechnologies carried out high-throughput TCR-beta CDR3 sequencing of genomic DNA for most patients. Per the source publication's procedure: TCR sequencing data for around 20 patients were retrieved from Adaptive's ImmunoSEQ software; a few other patients were processed with MiXCR and VDJtools. To correct CD4 versus CD8 sorting errors, any sequence found in both subsets at a frequency ratio below 5:1 was removed. CDR3 nucleotide sequences shared by donor and recipient were removed because the origin of these sequences could not be assigned. At least 2-fold expansion over unstimulated cells and a minimum CFSE-low frequency of 0.002% (template counts) or 0.001% (read counts) were required for clones to be classified as alloreactive. Clones were considered mappable if detected in sequenced pre-transplant spleen, lymph node, or MLR CFSE-low populations of the donor or recipient. Cumulative frequency of alloreactive clones was calculated as a percentage of all sequences weighted by copy number. Not all clones reach the TCRdb copy of this immuneACCESS table, which keeps in-frame sequences only. Checked studies attribute under half of the gap to unresolved V genes and leave the rest unexplained. V and J calls plus clone size are reproduced from that table; the DNA served to infer D and trimming. The sample table lists roughly 77,000 clones, 80% to 90% of them with a count of one. The leading ten clones occupy nearly 2.5% of the sample.

As for this clone: Its binding antigen is unknown. An end of the junction differs from the germline gene, which may be a read error.

Study-level results and caveats: Conclusions were limited by the relatively low number and heterogeneity of intestinal transplant patients. In the allografts of patients with donor T cell macrochimerism, GvH to HvG T cell clonal ratios were high. Early after transplant, peak levels of circulating GvH clones were found to be associated with declines in HvG clones. GvH clones were detected in recipient bone marrow, and some appeared earlier in ileal mucosa or blood, consistent with an intestinal mucosal origin.

The sample's time point label, decoded: cells obtained before transplantation from donor or recipient. CD3+CD4+ and CD3+CD8+ populations were FACS-sorted from unstimulated pre-transplant donor and recipient cells taken from spleen or lymph nodes. The germline V gene encodes CDR1 SSHAT and CDR2 FNYEAQ (reference sequence). The CDR3 covers 16 residues, taking in both the cysteine and the phenylalanine. The entry retains the CDR3 DNA only, 48 bases that are in frame from base 1. Rearrangement joined TRBV7-7 to TRBJ2-1; TRBD2 is possibly the D segment (6 matching bases). Material: unstimulated CD8+ T cells sorted from spleen or lymph node cells, obtained before intestinal transplant. The sequence came from a human donor who received an intestinal transplant. The CDR3 corresponds to CASSSGRLVSYNEQFF. At the DNA level, the sequence is TGTGCTAGCAGCTCAGGGAGGCTCGTCTCCTACAATGAGCAGTTCTTC.